This is a list of T cell receptor beta chains from one sample in a study of vaccination and CD4 T cells after COVID-19. Using its own MiXCR run on the PCR reads, TCRdb lists one record per CDR3 protein. The profile shows approximately 17,000 distinct CDR3 sequences, around three fifths of them singletons. These receptors lack a known antigen. Sequencing input: CD4+ T cells from blood, cultured in vitro. The receptors here all came from a human donor who had recovered from COVID-19. Both conserved end residues are part of each CDR3. Each record gives: V gene, J gene, D gene, clone size, CDR3 protein, CDR3 DNA. D genes are given only for firm matches. Clone size is stated in some rows and not others, as once, few, many or a class when expanded.

v_gene: TRBV6-1; j_gene: TRBJ2-1; d_gene: .; abundance: .; CDR3aa: CASSKVTGDSYNEQFF; CDR3nt: TGTGCCAGCAGCAAAGTGACAGGCGATTCCTACAATGAGCAGTTCTTC
v_gene: TRBV5-1; j_gene: TRBJ1-2; d_gene: .; abundance: .; CDR3aa: CASSLIESGGAGYTF; CDR3nt: TGCGCCAGCAGCTTGATTGAGAGCGGGGGTGCTGGCTACACCTTC
v_gene: TRBV20-1; j_gene: TRBJ1-2; d_gene: TRBD1; abundance: .; CDR3aa: CSASLTGVGYTF; CDR3nt: TGCAGTGCTAGCCTGACAGGGGTTGGCTACACCTTC
v_gene: TRBV7-7; j_gene: TRBJ2-1; d_gene: .; abundance: .; CDR3aa: CASSLDVQSSYNEQFF; CDR3nt: TGTGCCAGCAGCTTAGACGTACAGAGCTCCTACAATGAGCAGTTCTTC
v_gene: TRBV10-2; j_gene: TRBJ2-7; d_gene: .; abundance: few; CDR3aa: CASSESPGTVNEQYF; CDR3nt: TGCGCCAGCAGTGAGTCACCGGGAACTGTGAACGAGCAGTACTTC
v_gene: TRBV27; j_gene: TRBJ2-1; d_gene: TRBD2; abundance: few; CDR3aa: CASSIAGGPRNEQFF; CDR3nt: TGTGCCAGCAGTATAGCGGGAGGGCCTCGCAATGAGCAGTTCTTC
v_gene: TRBV20-1; j_gene: TRBJ2-1; d_gene: .; abundance: .; CDR3aa: CSATSPKGTFNEQFF; CDR3nt: TGCAGTGCTACCTCACCGAAAGGGACTTTCAATGAGCAGTTCTTC
v_gene: TRBV11-2; j_gene: TRBJ1-5; d_gene: .; abundance: once; CDR3aa: CASSPDRHRPQHF; CDR3nt: TGTGCCAGCAGCCCGGACCGACATCGGCCCCAGCATTTT
v_gene: TRBV21-1; j_gene: TRBJ2-3; d_gene: .; abundance: .; CDR3aa: CASSKVGGGTHTQYF; CDR3nt: .
v_gene: TRBV29-1; j_gene: TRBJ2-5; d_gene: .; abundance: .; CDR3aa: CSVQGLDLQETQYF; CDR3nt: TGCAGCGTTCAGGGGCTAGATTTACAAGAGACCCAGTACTTC
v_gene: TRBV20-1; j_gene: TRBJ1-4; d_gene: .; abundance: once; CDR3aa: CSASDPGAGINEKLFF; CDR3nt: TGCAGTGCTAGTGACCCCGGCGCAGGGATCAATGAAAAACTGTTTTTT
v_gene: TRBV11-3; j_gene: TRBJ2-1; d_gene: TRBD2; abundance: .; CDR3aa: CASSLGPSGYNEQFF; CDR3nt: TGTGCCAGCAGCTTAGGGCCTAGCGGATACAATGAGCAGTTCTTC
v_gene: TRBV18; j_gene: TRBJ2-2; d_gene: TRBD1; abundance: .; CDR3aa: CASSPYSGQEVTGELFF; CDR3nt: TGTGCCAGCTCACCCTACTCCGGACAGGAGGTGACCGGGGAGCTGTTTTTT
v_gene: TRBV10-3; j_gene: TRBJ2-2; d_gene: .; abundance: .; CDR3aa: CAISHRGSGPNTGELFF; CDR3nt: TGTGCCATCAGCCATAGGGGAAGCGGGCCGAACACCGGGGAGCTGTTTTTT
v_gene: TRBV7-7; j_gene: TRBJ2-2; d_gene: TRBD2; abundance: .; CDR3aa: CASSLRLAGGTGELFF; CDR3nt: TGTGCTAGCAGCTTAAGACTAGCGGGAGGTACCGGGGAGCTGTTTTTT
v_gene: TRBV27; j_gene: TRBJ2-2; d_gene: TRBD1; abundance: .; CDR3aa: CASSPLDRAAGELFF; CDR3nt: TGTGCCAGCAGTCCCCTCGACAGGGCTGCCGGGGAGCTGTTTTTT
v_gene: TRBV15; j_gene: TRBJ2-7; d_gene: .; abundance: .; CDR3aa: CATSRDFGLPPYEQYF; CDR3nt: TGTGCCACCAGCAGAGATTTTGGGCTACCCCCATACGAGCAGTACTTC
v_gene: TRBV19; j_gene: TRBJ1-5; d_gene: .; abundance: .; CDR3aa: CASSLYSGVDQPQHF; CDR3nt: TGTGCCAGTAGTTTATACAGTGGGGTTGATCAGCCCCAGCATTTT
v_gene: TRBV27; j_gene: TRBJ2-7; d_gene: .; abundance: .; CDR3aa: CASRDRVPPYEQYF; CDR3nt: TGTGCCAGCAGAGACCGGGTTCCCCCCTACGAGCAGTACTTC
v_gene: TRBV20-1; j_gene: TRBJ1-2; d_gene: TRBD1; abundance: few; CDR3aa: CSAQLTGGAYGYTF; CDR3nt: TGCAGTGCTCAGCTAACAGGGGGCGCATACGGCTACACCTTC
v_gene: TRBV20-1; j_gene: TRBJ1-5; d_gene: TRBD1; abundance: .; CDR3aa: CSARDRQGFGNWRDSNQPQHF; CDR3nt: TGCAGTGCTAGAGATCGACAGGGCTTCGGGAATTGGAGGGATAGCAATCAGCCCCAGCATTTT
v_gene: TRBV24-1; j_gene: TRBJ2-2; d_gene: TRBD2; abundance: .; CDR3aa: CATSDWTSGATGELFF; CDR3nt: TGTGCCACCAGTGATTGGACTAGCGGGGCTACCGGGGAGCTGTTTTTT
v_gene: TRBV20-1; j_gene: TRBJ2-1; d_gene: .; abundance: few; CDR3aa: CSARIGASWGNEQFF; CDR3nt: TGCAGTGCTAGAATAGGGGCTAGCTGGGGCAATGAGCAGTTCTTC
v_gene: TRBV18; j_gene: TRBJ2-3; d_gene: .; abundance: .; CDR3aa: CASSPPANPDTQYF; CDR3nt: TGTGCCAGCTCACCACCGGCCAATCCAGATACGCAGTATTTT
v_gene: TRBV30; j_gene: TRBJ1-5; d_gene: .; abundance: few; CDR3aa: CAWSVRSNQPQHF; CDR3nt: TGTGCCTGGAGTGTCAGGAGCAATCAGCCCCAGCATTTT
v_gene: TRBV27; j_gene: TRBJ1-2; d_gene: TRBD1; abundance: few; CDR3aa: CASSPPYRGRNYGYTF; CDR3nt: TGTGCCAGCAGTCCCCCTTACAGGGGGAGAAACTATGGCTACACCTTC
v_gene: TRBV10-1; j_gene: TRBJ1-3; d_gene: .; abundance: .; CDR3aa: CASSESGPQGNTIYF; CDR3nt: TGCGCCAGCAGTGAGTCCGGACCTCAGGGAAACACCATATATTTT
v_gene: TRBV12-3/TRBV12-4; j_gene: TRBJ2-3; d_gene: TRBD2; abundance: .; CDR3aa: CASSLRGTSGGTQYF; CDR3nt: TGTGCCAGCAGTCTACGCGGGACTAGCGGGGGCACGCAGTATTTT
v_gene: TRBV7-2; j_gene: TRBJ2-5; d_gene: TRBD2; abundance: .; CDR3aa: CASSLLFGLAGEETQYF; CDR3nt: TGTGCCAGCAGCTTACTCTTTGGACTAGCGGGAGAAGAGACCCAGTACTTC
v_gene: TRBV18; j_gene: TRBJ2-5; d_gene: .; abundance: .; CDR3aa: CASSPLGKETQYF; CDR3nt: TGTGCCAGCTCACCGCTGGGGAAAGAGACCCAGTACTTC
v_gene: TRBV4-2; j_gene: TRBJ2-1; d_gene: TRBD1; abundance: .; CDR3aa: CASSPMWTGNSYNEQFF; CDR3nt: TGTGCCAGCAGCCCGATGTGGACAGGGAACTCCTACAATGAGCAGTTCTTC
v_gene: TRBV6-1; j_gene: TRBJ1-3; d_gene: TRBD1; abundance: .; CDR3aa: CASRPTGLGNTIYF; CDR3nt: TGTGCCAGCAGACCGACAGGGCTTGGAAACACCATATATTTT
v_gene: TRBV4-2; j_gene: TRBJ2-6; d_gene: .; abundance: .; CDR3aa: CASSQEVGGAANVLTF; CDR3nt: TGTGCCAGCAGCCAAGAAGTGGGGGGCGCGGCCAACGTCCTGACTTTC
v_gene: TRBV10-1; j_gene: TRBJ1-4; d_gene: TRBD1; abundance: .; CDR3aa: CASSVTGDEKLFF; CDR3nt: TGCGCCAGCAGTGTTACAGGGGATGAAAAACTGTTTTTT
v_gene: TRBV20-1; j_gene: TRBJ1-5; d_gene: TRBD1; abundance: .; CDR3aa: CSATRDRGLDQPQHF; CDR3nt: TGCAGTGCCACCCGGGACAGGGGGCTTGATCAGCCCCAGCATTTT
v_gene: TRBV7-9; j_gene: TRBJ1-2; d_gene: .; abundance: once; CDR3aa: CASSSLSTVSAGGYTF; CDR3nt: TGTGCCAGCAGCTCCTTATCGACAGTTAGTGCGGGGGGCTACACCTTC
v_gene: TRBV6-2/TRBV6-3; j_gene: TRBJ1-1; d_gene: .; abundance: few; CDR3aa: CASCLDTYTEAFF; CDR3nt: TGTGCCAGCTGTCTTGACACCTACACTGAAGCTTTCTTT
v_gene: TRBV20-1; j_gene: TRBJ1-4; d_gene: .; abundance: .; CDR3aa: CSARWSVSNEKLFF; CDR3nt: TGCAGTGCTAGGTGGTCCGTGTCTAATGAAAAACTGTTTTTT
v_gene: TRBV19; j_gene: TRBJ1-6; d_gene: .; abundance: few; CDR3aa: CASSRQGFRSPLHF; CDR3nt: TGTGCCAGTAGTAGGCAGGGTTTTAGATCACCCCTCCACTTT
v_gene: TRBV18; j_gene: TRBJ2-2; d_gene: .; abundance: .; CDR3aa: CASSPRTRASTGELFF; CDR3nt: TGTGCCAGCTCACCACGAACTCGGGCGAGCACCGGGGAGCTGTTTTTT
v_gene: TRBV7-3; j_gene: TRBJ1-1; d_gene: TRBD1; abundance: .; CDR3aa: CASSLTLTGAEAFF; CDR3nt: TGTGCCAGCAGCTTAACGTTGACAGGGGCTGAAGCTTTCTTT
v_gene: TRBV30; j_gene: TRBJ1-6; d_gene: .; abundance: few; CDR3aa: CAWRSGPGSPLHF; CDR3nt: TGTGCCTGGAGATCAGGACCGGGCTCACCCCTCCACTTT
v_gene: TRBV20-1; j_gene: TRBJ2-2; d_gene: .; abundance: .; CDR3aa: CSARQAAGELFF; CDR3nt: TGCAGTGCTAGACAGGCCGCCGGGGAGCTGTTTTTT
v_gene: TRBV15; j_gene: TRBJ2-7; d_gene: .; abundance: .; CDR3aa: CATSRDLSGRQGKYEQYF; CDR3nt: TGTGCCACCAGCAGAGATCTTTCAGGGAGGCAGGGGAAGTACGAGCAGTACTTC
v_gene: TRBV27; j_gene: TRBJ2-2; d_gene: TRBD2; abundance: .; CDR3aa: CASSPTSGTNTGELFF; CDR3nt: TGTGCCAGCAGTCCGACTAGCGGGACGAACACCGGGGAGCTGTTTTTT
v_gene: TRBV11-1; j_gene: TRBJ1-1; d_gene: .; abundance: .; CDR3aa: CASSLPGQLNTEAFF; CDR3nt: TGTGCCAGCAGCCTCCCAGGACAGCTGAACACTGAAGCTTTCTTT
v_gene: TRBV7-8; j_gene: TRBJ2-5; d_gene: .; abundance: .; CDR3aa: CASSLAIETQYF; CDR3nt: TGTGCCAGCAGCCTTGCTATAGAGACCCAGTACTTC
v_gene: TRBV20-1; j_gene: TRBJ1-2; d_gene: TRBD1; abundance: .; CDR3aa: CSASNNLDRGGYTF; CDR3nt: TGCAGTGCTAGTAATAACTTGGACAGGGGAGGCTACACCTTC
v_gene: TRBV24-1; j_gene: TRBJ2-3; d_gene: TRBD2; abundance: .; CDR3aa: CATSGRTSGSEGTDTQYF; CDR3nt: TGTGCCACCAGTGGGAGGACTAGCGGGAGCGAGGGCACAGATACGCAGTATTTT
v_gene: TRBV5-1; j_gene: TRBJ1-2; d_gene: .; abundance: .; CDR3aa: CASSGSVTGGDGYTF; CDR3nt: TGCGCCAGCAGCGGGTCGGTAACAGGTGGCGATGGCTACACCTTC
v_gene: TRBV10-2; j_gene: TRBJ2-1; d_gene: TRBD1; abundance: .; CDR3aa: CASRDSYNEQFF; CDR3nt: TGCGCCTCTCGGGACAGCTACAATGAGCAGTTCTTC
v_gene: TRBV2; j_gene: TRBJ2-1; d_gene: TRBD2; abundance: .; CDR3aa: CASSEQAGGWEQFF; CDR3nt: TGTGCCAGCAGTGAACAAGCGGGAGGCTGGGAGCAGTTCTTC
v_gene: TRBV5-1; j_gene: TRBJ2-5; d_gene: .; abundance: once; CDR3aa: CASSRIGQPQETQYF; CDR3nt: TGCGCCAGCAGCCGAATAGGACAGCCCCAAGAGACCCAGTACTTC
v_gene: TRBV7-9; j_gene: TRBJ1-5; d_gene: .; abundance: .; CDR3aa: CASSLGQMGNQPQHF; CDR3nt: TGTGCCAGCAGCCTAGGACAGATGGGGAATCAGCCCCAGCATTTT
v_gene: TRBV12-3/TRBV12-4; j_gene: TRBJ2-7; d_gene: .; abundance: .; CDR3aa: CASSLVPGNSYEQYF; CDR3nt: TGTGCCAGCAGTTTAGTCCCGGGAAATTCCTACGAGCAGTACTTC